One sample yielded the 19 T cell receptor beta chains listed below, sequenced in a study of CD8 T cells in Susac syndrome. Reverse transcription of about 0.5 to 1 ug RNA was carried out with random hexamers. From the immunoSEQ multiplex PCR reads, TCRdb called clonotypes with MiXCR, one entry per CDR3 protein. The profile shows over 150,000 distinct CDR3 sequences, over 90% of them singletons. The sample was CD4+ T cells from PBMCs. The source is a human donor with Susac syndrome.

The chain combines TRBV20-1 with TRBJ2-2, with D unclear. Germline V lookup: CDR1 DFQATT, CDR2 SNEGSKA (reference sequence). The CDR3 has 13 amino acids. The V end was cut by 2 bases, the J end by 1 base, with 5 bases between. CDR3 in amino acids: CSARQVNTGELFF. CDR3 nucleotides: TGCAGTGCTAGACAGGTGAACACCGGGGAGCTGTTTTTT.

The chain carries TRBV28 and TRBJ2-3; D is unresolved. The CDR3 is made up of 13 amino acids. Germline V gives CDR1 MDHEN, CDR2 SYDVKM. V lost 5 bases and J lost 6, with 12 bases in between. CDR3 loop: CASSQGRWDTQYF. The CDR3 nucleotides are TGTGCCAGCAGTCAAGGGCGCTGGGATACGCAGTATTTT.

The chain joins TRBV12-3 or TRBV12-4 to TRBJ2-1, with 14 bases lining up with TRBD2. The CDR3 has 14 residues. Trimming took 4 bases from V and 9 from J; bases not matched to a gene: 2. The CDR3, as DNA: TGTGCCAGCAGTTCGGGACTAGCGGGGGCTGAGCAGTTCTTC. This codes for CASSSGLAGAEQFF.

CDR3 sequence: CASSPRERERDTGELFF. DNA of the CDR3: TGTGCCAGCAGCCCAAGGGAGCGGGAGAGGGACACCGGGGAGCTGTTTTTT. The rearrangement links TRBV7-6 to TRBJ2-2; TRBD2 matches at 8 bases. The CDR3 is made up of 17 amino acids. The germline CDR1 and CDR2 sequences are SGHVS and FNYEAQ. J gave up 3 bases and V 5 bases, and 11 bases lay outside the gene matches.

V and J are TRBV10-3 and TRBJ1-1, with D tentatively TRBD1 (5 bases). V was cut by 10 bases and J by 3 bases, with 12 bases left in between. This CDR3 has 12 amino acids. Germline CDR1 reads ENHRY; CDR2 reads SYGVKD. The CDR3, as DNA: TGTGCCACGAGGGGTTTGGACACTGAAGCTTTCTTT. This sequence encodes CATRGLDTEAFF.

This clonotype occurred once. CDR3 sequence reads: CASSYSRGLLYNEQFF. CDR3 sequence (DNA): TGTGCCAGCAGTTACTCGAGGGGGCTACTATACAATGAGCAGTTCTTC. V is TRBV6-5 and J is TRBJ2-1; 7 bases line up with TRBD1. V lost 0 bases to trimming and J lost 4 bases; unmatched junction nucleotides: 6. This CDR3 contains 16 residues. Germline lookup yields CDR1 MNHEY and CDR2 SVGAGI.

The gene calls are TRBV10-3 and TRBJ2-6, with D perhaps TRBD1 (6 bases). V lost 8 bases to trimming and J lost 0 bases, with 11 bases between them. The V gene's germline CDR1 is ENHRY and CDR2 SYGVKD. This CDR3 has 15 residues. The CDR3 nucleotides are TGTGCCATCGTAGAGGGGGTCTCTGGGGCCAACGTCCTGACTTTC. Amino acids: CAIVEGVSGANVLTF.

The chain is built from TRBV28 and TRBJ2-7; TRBD1 aligns across 7 bases. Germline CDR1 reads MDHEN; CDR2 reads SYDVKM. The length of the CDR3 is 13 residues. Unmatched junction bases numbered 8, after V lost 6 bases and J lost 6 bases. Here the CDR3 reads CASRTRQGSEQYF. The CDR3 nucleotides are TGTGCCAGCAGAACCAGACAGGGTAGCGAGCAGTACTTC.

This clonotype was picked up one time. V and J are TRBV6-5 and TRBJ2-7; D is ambiguous. V lost 6 bases and J lost 2, with 17 bases in between. Germline V lookup: CDR1 MNHEY, CDR2 SVGAGI. This CDR3 contains 15 residues. The CDR3 DNA follows: TGTGCCAGCAGACACCGCCCCAGCGTCACCTACGAGCAGTACTTC. Translated: CASRHRPSVTYEQYF.

This clonotype was counted a single time. The chain uses TRBV7-2 and TRBJ2-1, with D possibly TRBD1 on 5 matching bases. Trimming stripped 5 bases from V and 9 bases from J, with 11 bases between. This CDR3 spans 12 amino acids. From germline, CDR1 is SGHTA and CDR2 FQGNSA. The CDR3 reads CASSKLRGEQFF. The CDR3 DNA reads TGTGCCAGCAGCAAACTAAGGGGTGAGCAGTTCTTC. The variable domain in full, with the rest retrieved from reference TRBV7-2 and TRBJ2-1, is GAGVSQSPSNKVTEKGKDVELRCDPISGHTALYWYRQSLGQGLEFLIYFQGNSAPDKSGLPSDRFSAERTGGSVSTLTIQRTQQEDSAVYLCASSKLRGEQFFGPGTRLTVL.

This clonotype was seen only once. A junction boundary mismatches the germline segment, possibly from a read error. This chain connects TRBV20-1 to TRBJ2-3; D may be TRBD1 or TRBD2 (7 bases each). Germline CDR1 DFQATT, CDR2 SNEGSKA (reference sequence). The CDR3 has 12 amino acids. The CDR3 spells CSGREGTDTQYF. DNA for the CDR3: TGCAGTGGGAGGGAGGGGACAGATACGCAGTACTTT.

V gene TRBV4-3 combines with J gene TRBJ1-4; D gene uncertain. CDR1 LGHNA and CDR2 YSLEER come from the germline V gene. The V gene lost 1 base and the J gene lost 8 bases, with 8 bases spanning the gap. The CDR3 spans 13 residues. The CDR3 coding sequence is TGCGCCAGCAGCCAAGCAACCAGGGAAAAACTGTTTTTT. Translated, it gives CASSQATREKLFF.

The genes are TRBV9 and TRBJ2-2; the D is unclear. CDR3 size: 16 residues. Germline lookup yields CDR1 SGDLS and CDR2 YYNGEE. Trimming cost V 0 bases and J 7 bases, with 16 bases left between them. The CDR3 is CASSVAPSSDGGELFF. CDR3 bases: TGTGCCAGCAGCGTAGCTCCGTCCAGCGATGGCGGGGAGCTGTTTTTT.

V and J are TRBV3-1 and TRBJ1-6; 10 positions agree with TRBD1. Trimming removed 10 bases from V and 4 bases from J; junction bases left unmatched: 4. This CDR3 region has 14 residues. CDR1 LGHDT and CDR2 YNNKEL come from the germline V gene (reference sequence). CDR3 coding DNA: TGTGCCACTACGGGACAGGGGTATAATTCACCCCTCCACTTT. Translating gives CATTGQGYNSPLHF.

This rearrangement joins TRBV5-6 to TRBJ1-2; possibly TRBD1 for D (5 bases). The germline CDR1 and CDR2 sequences are SGHDT and YYEEEE. The germline V and J ends were trimmed by 2 bases and 3 bases, with 11 bases remaining between them. The length of the CDR3 is 14 residues. The CDR3 is CASSLAGADYGYTF. Written as DNA, the CDR3 is TGTGCCAGCAGCTTAGCCGGGGCGGACTATGGCTACACCTTC.

The chain recombines TRBV19 with TRBJ1-4; D gene ambiguous. Germline V gene lookup returns CDR1 LNHDA and CDR2 SQIVND (reference sequence). Trimming took 5 bases from V and 12 from J, leaving 16 bases between them. There are 13 residues in the CDR3. The CDR3 loop reads CASSAQKAGELFF. CDR3 coding DNA: TGTGCCAGTAGTGCACAAAAGGCGGGTGAACTGTTTTTT.

The gene calls are TRBV20-1 and TRBJ1-2; 8 bases align to TRBD1. This CDR3 is 12 amino acids long. V trimming: 3 bases; J trimming: 8 bases; junction bases outside the gene matches: 5. CDR1 DFQATT and CDR2 SNEGSKA come from the germline V gene (reference sequence). The CDR3 region is CSASNRGSGYTF. The CDR3 DNA reads TGCAGTGCTAGTAACAGGGGGTCGGGCTACACCTTC.

V gene TRBV20-1 combines with J gene TRBJ2-2; 7 nucleotides agree with TRBD1. CDR1 DFQATT and CDR2 SNEGSKA come from the germline V gene (reference sequence). Trimming cost V 1 base and J 3 bases; bases outside gene matches: 2. The CDR3 is 14 amino acids. CDR3 coding DNA: TGCAGTGCTAGAGCCGGGACAGACACCGGGGAGCTGTTTTTT. The encoded protein is CSARAGTDTGELFF.

The J gene is TRBJ2-5, the V gene TRBV6-2 or TRBV6-3; 7 bases fit TRBD2. This CDR3 is built from 17 residues. CDR1 MNHEY and CDR2 SVGEGT come from the germline V gene. Unmatched junction bases numbered 14, after V lost 2 bases and J lost 5 bases. The CDR3 region has the DNA TGTGCCAGCAGTTACGGCGTGGGGCGGGGGAACGAGGAGACCCAGTACTTC. Residues: CASSYGVGRGNEETQYF.